The 19 T cell receptor beta chains presented below share a single source sample, sequenced in a study of blood T cell repertoires in COVID-19. The method was immunoSEQ multiplex PCR; TCRdb's version includes in-frame clones alone and lacks a portion of them. Here the sample spans about 280,000 clones, 85% being singletons. The sequenced material came from peripheral blood. These TCRs come from a man in his forties or fifties with active or convalescent COVID-19.

The chain uses TRBV30 and TRBJ2-7, with 8 bases aligning to TRBD1. Germline CDR1 is GTSNPN and CDR2 is SVGIG (reference sequence). V lost 8 bases to trimming and J lost 2 bases; unmatched junction nucleotides: 5. CDR3 length: 12 amino acids. In DNA, the CDR3 is TGTGCCGGCGGGACAGGCACCTACGAGCAGTACTTC. This gives the protein CAGGTGTYEQYF.

For this clone: A much larger clone differs by one base, so this may be a read error. V gene TRBV5-1 combines with J gene TRBJ1-5, with D hard to call. The CDR3 has 15 residues. Trimming shortened V by 0 bases and J by 3 bases, and 10 bases separated the two germline ends. In germline, CDR1 is SGHRS, CDR2 YFSETQ. CDR3 protein: CASSLVGGDNQPQHF. The CDR3 DNA reads TGCGCCAGCAGCTTGGTGGGCGGGGACAATCAGCCCCAGCATTTT.

The chain couples TRBV19 to TRBJ2-1, with 11 positions matching TRBD1. The germline CDR1 and CDR2 sequences are LNHDA and SQIVND (reference sequence). CDR3 size: 14 residues. The ends lost 6 bases at V and 6 bases at J; junction bases unmatched: 4. DNA for the CDR3: TGTGCCAGTAGCCGGACAGGGGGCCCCAATGAGCAGTTCTTC. Translating gives CASSRTGGPNEQFF.

The chain joins TRBV11-2 to TRBJ1-2; unclear D gene. This CDR3 has 13 residues. Deletions cut 0 bases from V and 5 bases from J, with 7 bases between. Germline V gene sequence: CDR1 SGHAT, CDR2 FQNNGV. The DNA of the CDR3 is TGTGCCAGCAGCTTAGAACAGAGATATGGCTACACCTTC. Amino acid sequence: CASSLEQRYGYTF.

In this sample, this clone turned up once. The chain uses TRBV15 and TRBJ2-2; D might be TRBD2 (5 bases). Germline V gene sequence: CDR1 LNHNV, CDR2 YYDKDF (reference sequence). This CDR3 comprises 15 residues. V lost 8 bases and J lost 5, with 18 bases in between. As DNA, the CDR3 is TGTGCCACCGGAGAGGGTCCGCGCCAAACCGGGGAGCTGTTTTTT. Translation: CATGEGPRQTGELFF.

The chain employs TRBV7-2 and TRBJ2-1; the match to TRBD2 covers 8 bases. Germline assignment: CDR1 SGHTA and CDR2 FQGNSA. This CDR3 has 15 amino acids. Trimming cost V 3 bases and J 9 bases; bases outside gene matches: 10. The CDR3 region is CASSFDGRGGGEQFF. CDR3 in DNA: TGTGCCAGCAGCTTCGACGGGAGGGGAGGAGGTGAGCAGTTCTTC. The whole variable domain, remainder taken from reference TRBV7-2 and TRBJ2-1, is GAGVSQSPSNKVTEKGKDVELRCDPISGHTALYWYRQSLGQGLEFLIYFQGNSAPDKSGLPSDRFSAERTGGSVSTLTIQRTQQEDSAVYLCASSFDGRGGGEQFFGPGTRLTVL.

J is TRBJ1-3 and V is TRBV9; D possibly corresponds to TRBD1 (5 bases). Per the germline V gene, CDR1 is SGDLS and CDR2 is YYNGEE. There are 14 residues in the CDR3. Trimming took 0 bases from V and 8 from J, leaving 12 bases between them. CDR3 sequence (DNA): TGTGCCAGCAGCGTAGAAGGGGTCCTTGACACCATATATTTT. Translating it yields CASSVEGVLDTIYF.

The rearrangement uses TRBV27 and TRBJ2-3; TRBD2 aligns across 11 bases. The germline CDR1 and CDR2 sequences are MNHEY and SMNVEV (reference sequence). This CDR3 contains 15 residues. V gave up 5 bases and J gave up 7 bases; unmatched junction bases: 8. Here the CDR3 DNA reads TGTGCCAGCAGTCCTGTAGCGGGGGGGGGAAATACGCAGTATTTT. Translated: CASSPVAGGGNTQYF.

The chain uses TRBV5-1 and TRBJ2-7; 7 nucleotides line up with TRBD2. J was trimmed by 0 bases and V by 4 bases; bases with no gene match: 4. CDR3 size: 14 residues. The V gene's germline CDR1 is SGHRS and CDR2 YFSETQ. CDR3 in amino acids: CASSRGEPSYEQYF. The CDR3 DNA is TGCGCCAGCAGCCGGGGGGAGCCCTCCTACGAGCAGTACTTC. The entire variable domain, with the rest obtained from reference TRBV5-1 and TRBJ2-7, is as follows: KAGVTQTPRYLIKTRGQQVTLSCSPISGHRSVSWYQQTPGQGLQFLFEYFSETQRNKGNFPGRFSGRQFSNSRSEMNVSTLELGDSALYLCASSRGEPSYEQYFGPGTRLTVT.

The J gene is TRBJ1-5, the V gene TRBV5-1; D is ambiguous. The germline V gene has CDR1 SGHRS and CDR2 YFSETQ. The CDR3 loop spans 15 amino acids. Trimming removed 4 bases from V and 5 bases from J, with 16 bases in between. The CDR3 nucleotides are TGCGCCAGCAGCATGGACGGGAGGGCCCATCAGCCCCAGCATTTT. Protein: CASSMDGRAHQPQHF.

This clone occurred once. The V call is TRBV9, the J call TRBJ2-5; TRBD2 matches at 10 bases. The length of the CDR3 is 15 residues. Trimming at V came to 4 bases and at J to 5 bases, leaving 8 bases not matched to a gene. Germline V gene data show CDR1 as SGDLS and CDR2 as YYNGEE. The CDR3 DNA is TGTGCCAGCAGCCCTAGCGGGAGTAGTGGTGAGACCCAGTACTTC. This gives the protein CASSPSGSSGETQYF.

This clone was recorded a few times. The rearrangement links TRBV27 to TRBJ2-7, with D tentatively TRBD1 (6 bases). V gave up 8 bases and J gave up 6 bases, with 23 bases separating them. Germline CDR1 reads MNHEY; CDR2 reads SMNVEV (reference sequence). The CDR3 totals 15 residues. The CDR3 spells CASRRANNREGEQYF. The CDR3 coding sequence is TGTGCCAGCCGCCGAGCGAATAACAGGGAAGGCGAGCAGTACTTC.

This sequence joins TRBV7-9 and TRBJ2-7; TRBD2 is a possible D gene (6 bases). Germline V CDR1 and CDR2: SEHNR, FQNEAQ (reference sequence). This CDR3 region has 16 residues. Trimming left V 5 bases short and J 2 bases short, with 19 bases between. CDR3 sequence reads: CASSPLLGTPTYEQYF. The CDR3 DNA reads as TGTGCCAGCAGCCCGCTCCTCGGGACTCCCACCTACGAGCAGTACTTC. The complete variable domain, with remaining parts taken from reference TRBV7-9 and TRBJ2-7, reads DTGVSQNPRHKITKRGQNVTFRCDPISEHNRLYWYRQTLGQGPEFLTYFQNEAQLEKSRLLSDRFSAERPKGSFSTLEIQRTEQGDSAMYLCASSPLLGTPTYEQYFGPGTRLTVT.

The chain joins TRBV11-3 to TRBJ2-1; no clear D gene. The V end was cut by 4 bases, the J end by 9 bases, with 13 bases between. This CDR3 spans 13 amino acids. CDR1 is SGHNT and CDR2 is YENEEA in the germline V gene. In DNA form, the CDR3 reads TGTGCCAGCAGCTCTACCCGCTCGGGTGAGCAGTTCTTC. It codes for CASSSTRSGEQFF.

The chain links TRBV11-2 to TRBJ1-1, with TRBD1 matching over 8 bases. CDR3 length: 14 residues. With 1 base clipped from V and 5 bases from J, the junction kept 3 bases outside the gene matches. CDR1 and CDR2 from the germline V gene are SGHAT and FQNNGV. The CDR3 protein is CASSLAGGRTEAFF. CDR3 DNA: TGTGCCAGCAGCTTAGCAGGGGGCCGGACTGAAGCTTTCTTT.

This clone was seen a few times. This chain links TRBV20-1 with TRBJ1-3; D ambiguous. Trimming cost V 3 bases and J 0 bases, with 15 bases left between them. The CDR3 totals 16 residues. The germline V gene has CDR1 DFQATT and CDR2 SNEGSKA (reference sequence). Written as DNA, the CDR3 is TGCAGTGCTAGTGATTTGAGGCCGATCTCTGGAAACACCATATATTTT. Protein sequence: CSASDLRPISGNTIYF.

The CDR3, as DNA: TGTGCCAGCAGCCAGCCAGCGGGAGTCAGCCCCAATGAGCAGTTCTTC. Translating it yields CASSQPAGVSPNEQFF. The chain joins TRBV3-1 (or the pseudogene TRBV3-2) to TRBJ2-1; 8 bases fit TRBD2. The CDR3 totals 16 residues. CDR1 is LGHDT, CDR2 YNNKEL, per germline (reference sequence). With 3 bases clipped from V and 6 bases from J, the junction kept 10 bases outside the gene matches.

This rearrangement joins TRBV5-1 to TRBJ2-2; D is perhaps TRBD1 (6 bases). The germline CDR1 and CDR2 sequences are SGHRS and YFSETQ. The CDR3 is 14 amino acids. Trimming removed 0 bases at V and 12 bases at J, with 15 bases between. CDR3 DNA sequence: TGCGCCAGCAGCTTGGCCATGCAGGGGTTGAAGCTGTTTTTT. Protein sequence: CASSLAMQGLKLFF.

The chain is built from TRBV28 and TRBJ1-5; tentatively, D is TRBD1 (5 bases). CDR3 size: 13 residues. Germline CDR1 MDHEN, CDR2 SYDVKM. Trimming stripped 6 bases from V and 6 bases from J, with 12 bases between. The CDR3 DNA is TGTGCCAGCAGACCCCAAGGGGTTCAGCCCCAGCATTTT. It yields the protein CASRPQGVQPQHF.